These 30 T cell receptor beta chains share one sample of origin, sequenced in a study of shared clonotypes between healthy human individuals. Naive CD8 cells comprised CD45RO-negative, CCR7-positively selected cells, excluding terminally differentiated effector memory CD45RA+ cells. Produced via immunoSEQ multiplex PCR; TCRdb's table is partial and in-frame only. The sample holds about 2,100,000 clones, just over 90% seen once. The sample taken for sequencing was naive CD8+ T cells from PBMCs. Receptor source: a man younger than 35 in good health. Some clones in this sample may be carry-over from other donors' samples.

The chain has TRBV2 and TRBJ1-2; no clear D. The CDR3 spans 16 residues. V dropped 7 bases and J dropped 7 bases, with 25 bases sitting between them. In germline, CDR1 is SNHLY, CDR2 FYNNEI. The CDR3 DNA follows: TGTGCCAGCACTCTTGAGTCCTCCCTATCAAGGCCTGGCTACACCTTC. This gives the protein CASTLESSLSRPGYTF.

The rearrangement uses TRBV5-4 and TRBJ1-2; 10 bases are a match to TRBD1. The trim removed 3 bases at V and 5 bases at J, leaving 7 bases unmatched. Looked up from germline, CDR1 is SGHNT and CDR2 is YYREEE (reference sequence). This CDR3 is built from 15 residues. The CDR3, as DNA: TGTGCCAGCAGCTCCTCGTTGGGACAGGGGTATGGCTACACCTTC. Protein product: CASSSSLGQGYGYTF.

The chain carries TRBV7-2 and TRBJ2-7; 13 positions agree with TRBD2. CDR3 length equals 16 residues. V shed 7 bases, J shed 5 bases, and the junction held 11 bases outside the gene matches. In germline, CDR1 is SGHTA, CDR2 FQGNSA. CDR3: CASTSWPGTSGNEQYF. CDR3 in DNA: TGTGCCAGCACCTCCTGGCCCGGGACTAGCGGGAACGAGCAGTACTTC.

V is TRBV2 and J is TRBJ2-7; TRBD2 agrees at 7 bases. The CDR3 runs 15 residues. Germline V gene data show CDR1 as SNHLY and CDR2 as FYNNEI. V dropped 6 bases and J dropped 2; count of bases not matched to a gene: 10. Here the CDR3 reads CASSPGGGPTYEQYF. CDR3 DNA sequence: TGTGCCAGCAGCCCGGGGGGAGGCCCCACCTACGAGCAGTACTTC.

This clone was observed a single time. This chain connects TRBV2 to TRBJ2-7; D ambiguous. The CDR3 is made up of 12 amino acids. Per germline, CDR1 SNHLY and CDR2 FYNNEI. Deletions cut 6 bases from V and 3 bases from J, with 9 bases between. CDR3: CASSSDGYEQYF. Here the CDR3 DNA reads TGTGCCAGCAGCTCGGACGGCTACGAGCAGTACTTC.

The gene calls are TRBV19 and TRBJ1-1; D is unclear. Germline CDR1 and CDR2: LNHDA and SQIVND (reference sequence). The length of the CDR3 is 13 residues. V lost 6 bases and J lost 7, with 15 bases in between. CDR3 loop: CASRELEDFEAFF. CDR3 nucleotide sequence: TGTGCCAGTAGGGAGCTAGAAGACTTTGAAGCTTTCTTT.

The V call is TRBV7-9, the J call TRBJ2-3; D possibly corresponds to TRBD2 (5 bases). V dropped 5 bases and J dropped 8 bases, with 17 bases sitting between them. The V gene's germline CDR1 is SEHNR and CDR2 FQNEAQ (reference sequence). This CDR3 comprises 14 residues. Written as DNA, the CDR3 is TGTGCCAGCAGCCCCCCGTTAGATGAGGGTACGCAGTATTTT. Translated: CASSPPLDEGTQYF.

The chain is built from TRBV10-2 and TRBJ2-5; the D is unclear. Looked up from germline, CDR1 is WSHSY and CDR2 is SAAADI. The CDR3 covers 13 residues. Trimming pared 4 bases from V and 5 bases from J, leaving 11 bases between. The DNA for the CDR3 is TGCGCCAGCAGTGGCAGGTTCAGGGAGACCCAGTACTTC. It encodes CASSGRFRETQYF.

The chain carries TRBV5-1 and TRBJ2-3; TRBD1 agrees at 7 bases. Germline values: CDR1 SGHRS, CDR2 YFSETQ. Germline trimming cut 4 bases from V and 4 bases from J; bases unmatched to any gene: 6. The CDR3 is made up of 14 amino acids. As DNA, the CDR3 is TGCGCCAGCAGCCCATCTAGGGGGCCAGATACGCAGTATTTT. Residues: CASSPSRGPDTQYF.

The V call is TRBV13, the J call TRBJ2-7; the D gene is possibly TRBD1 (6 bases). Trimming shortened V by 5 bases and J by 1 base, and 12 bases separated the two germline ends. CDR3 length: 14 residues. Germline-derived CDR1 and CDR2 are PRHDT and FYEKMQ (reference sequence). The CDR3 region is CASSPPGTSYEQYF. CDR3 nucleotides: TGTGCCAGCAGCCCACCAGGGACATCCTACGAGCAGTACTTC.

V is TRBV4-2 and J is TRBJ1-5; perhaps TRBD1 as D (5 bases). V was pared by 2 bases and J by 2 bases, with 10 bases between. Germline V gives CDR1 LGHNA, CDR2 YNFKEQ. This CDR3 has 15 amino acids. The CDR3 DNA is TGTGCCAGCAGCCAACTAAGGACACGCAATCAGCCCCAGCATTTT. Protein sequence: CASSQLRTRNQPQHF.

This chain links TRBV6-5 with TRBJ2-2, with D unclear. Trimming pared 2 bases from V and 8 bases from J, leaving 6 bases between. The CDR3 consists of 12 residues. The germline V gene encodes CDR1 MNHEY and CDR2 SVGAGI. The CDR3 nucleotides are TGTGCCAGCAGTTACGGCATGGGGGAGCTGTTTTTT. It translates to CASSYGMGELFF.

This chain links TRBV7-9 with TRBJ2-5; D remains unclear. CDR1 and CDR2 (germline): SEHNR, FQNEAQ (reference sequence). Trimming took 5 bases from V and 2 from J, leaving 12 bases between them. The CDR3 runs 14 residues. The CDR3 region has the DNA TGTGCCAGCAGCCCGGCGGATCCTCAAGAGACCCAGTACTTC. It is translated as CASSPADPQETQYF. Variable domain in full (rest from reference TRBV7-9 and TRBJ2-5): DTGVSQNPRHKITKRGQNVTFRCDPISEHNRLYWYRQTLGQGPEFLTYFQNEAQLEKSRLLSDRFSAERPKGSFSTLEIQRTEQGDSAMYLCASSPADPQETQYFGPGTRLLVL.

As concerns this clone: Other DNA sequences of this sample code for an identical CDR3. The chain couples TRBV27 to TRBJ2-7, with 9 bases matching TRBD1. The V segment lost 6 bases and the J segment 0 bases; nucleotides outside the gene matches: 3. The CDR3 covers 14 residues. Germline CDR1 reads MNHEY; CDR2 reads SMNVEV (reference sequence). The CDR3 sequence: CASRGTGSSYEQYF. In DNA, the CDR3 is TGTGCCAGCAGAGGGACAGGGAGCTCCTACGAGCAGTACTTC.

This chain links TRBV28 with TRBJ2-1; 13 bases are a match to TRBD2. This CDR3 is 18 amino acids long. In germline, CDR1 is MDHEN, CDR2 SYDVKM. With 6 bases clipped from V and 4 bases from J, the junction kept 12 bases outside the gene matches. The CDR3 bases are TGTGCCAGCAGCAACCCCGGGACTAGCGGGGTCGGTTACAATGAGCAGTTCTTC. Protein: CASSNPGTSGVGYNEQFF.

This chain joins TRBV28 and TRBJ2-1; D is ambiguous. This CDR3 comprises 15 residues. CDR1 is MDHEN and CDR2 is SYDVKM in the germline V gene. The V end was cut by 10 bases, the J end by 14 bases, with 30 bases between. The CDR3 is CATRPRDFPYSFEFF. Written as DNA, the CDR3 is TGTGCCACCAGGCCCCGAGACTTTCCCTACTCTTTTGAGTTCTTC.

This clone was recorded once. This chain connects TRBV27 to TRBJ1-4; D is possibly TRBD1 (6 bases). CDR1 MNHEY and CDR2 SMNVEV come from the germline V gene (reference sequence). The CDR3 sequence is 16 residues long. V lost 2 bases and J lost 2, with 12 bases in between. Here the CDR3 DNA reads TGTGCCAGCAGTTTAACAGGGAAGTACACTAATGAAAAACTGTTTTTT. Protein sequence: CASSLTGKYTNEKLFF.

J is TRBJ2-3 and V is TRBV13, with D possibly being TRBD1 (6 bases). The CDR3 runs 15 residues. The germline V gene encodes CDR1 PRHDT and CDR2 FYEKMQ (reference sequence). The V end lost 3 bases, the J end lost 2 bases, and 12 bases lay between the germline ends. In DNA form, the CDR3 reads TGTGCCAGCAGCTTCAGCAGGGGCCCCACAGATACGCAGTATTTT. Translated: CASSFSRGPTDTQYF.

The CDR3 DNA reads as TGTGCCAGCAGCTCGAGGAGGGACGTAATCTACGAGCAGTACTTC. Protein sequence: CASSSRRDVIYEQYF. V and J are TRBV7-8 and TRBJ2-7, with D possibly being TRBD2 (6 bases). The CDR3 runs 15 residues. Trimming left V 4 bases short and J 3 bases short, with 16 bases between. CDR1 SGHVS and CDR2 FQNEAQ come from the germline V gene.

This clone was found once. V usage is TRBV19 and J usage is TRBJ2-7; D remains unclear. CDR3 length equals 14 residues. Germline-derived CDR1 and CDR2 are LNHDA and SQIVND (reference sequence). V lost 4 bases and J 2 bases, leaving 12 bases between the germline ends. CDR3 amino acids: CASSTNGFPYEQYF. CDR3 coding DNA: TGTGCCAGTAGTACAAACGGGTTCCCCTACGAGCAGTACTTC. Filled out from reference TRBV19 and TRBJ2-7, the complete variable domain reads DGGITQSPKYLFRKEGQNVTLSCEQNLNHDAMYWYRQDPGQGLRLIYYSQIVNDFQKGDIAEGYSVSREKKESFPLTVTSAQKNPTAFYLCASSTNGFPYEQYFGPGTRLTVT.

V and J are TRBV10-3 and TRBJ2-7; 11 nucleotides match TRBD2. CDR3 length equals 15 residues. Trimming removed 3 bases from V and 4 bases from J; junction bases left unmatched: 5. The germline V gene has CDR1 ENHRY and CDR2 SYGVKD. CDR3 nucleotides: TGTGCCATCAGTGACCCGGGACTAGCGGCTTACGAGCAGTACTTC. This gives the protein CAISDPGLAAYEQYF.

This clone has more than one count but fewer than ten. The chain carries TRBV9 and TRBJ1-2; D possibly corresponds to TRBD1 (6 bases). The CDR3 has 17 residues. The germline CDR1 and CDR2 sequences are SGDLS and YYNGEE. Trimming shortened V by 3 bases and J by 0 bases, and 18 bases separated the two germline ends. The CDR3 bases are TGTGCCAGCAGCGCCCCACAGTGGGACACAGCTAACTATGGCTACACCTTC. Translating it yields CASSAPQWDTANYGYTF.

J is TRBJ2-7 and V is TRBV4-1; the D is unclear. CDR3 length: 15 amino acids. The germline CDR1 and CDR2 sequences are MGHRA and YSYEKL. V was pared by 3 bases and J by 6 bases, with 18 bases between. The CDR3: CASSQAEESLREQYF. CDR3 sequence (DNA): TGCGCCAGCAGCCAGGCGGAAGAATCCCTCCGCGAGCAGTACTTC.

The V and J genes are TRBV7-9 and TRBJ1-2; D might be TRBD1 (5 bases). CDR1 SEHNR and CDR2 FQNEAQ come from the germline V gene (reference sequence). V was clipped by 2 bases and J by 6 bases, with 22 bases between them. The CDR3 is 17 amino acids. The CDR3 DNA reads TGTGCCAGCAGCTTATACCCAAGACAGCCGGCCTGGGATGGCTACACCTTC. Its translation is CASSLYPRQPAWDGYTF.

The V call is TRBV7-3, the J call TRBJ2-7; D tentatively fits TRBD1 or TRBD2 (6 bases each). V lost 5 bases, J lost 2 bases, and 16 bases lay in between. The CDR3 covers 15 residues. CDR1 and CDR2 (germline): SGHTA, FQGTGA. The CDR3 loop reads CASSPAGGRTYEQYF. The CDR3 DNA is TGTGCCAGCAGCCCCGCCGGGGGCAGGACCTACGAGCAGTACTTC.

The sample holds one count of this clone. The rearrangement uses TRBV2 and TRBJ2-7; D unresolved. The CDR3 consists of 12 residues. Germline V gene data show CDR1 as SNHLY and CDR2 as FYNNEI. Between the trimmed V and J ends, which lost 6 bases and 2 bases, there was a span of 8 bases. CDR3 residues: CASSGPPYEQYF. The CDR3 nucleotides read TGTGCCAGCAGCGGACCCCCCTACGAGCAGTACTTC.

The chain combines TRBV19 with TRBJ1-1; no definite D call. The CDR3 has 14 residues. CDR1 LNHDA and CDR2 SQIVND come from the germline V gene (reference sequence). V lost 2 bases and J lost 7, with 14 bases in between. Here the CDR3 DNA reads TGTGCCAGTAGTATACAGGCTTCTTTGGGTGAAGCTTTCTTT. Its protein is CASSIQASLGEAFF. The entire variable domain, with the rest obtained from reference TRBV19 and TRBJ1-1, is as follows: DGGITQSPKYLFRKEGQNVTLSCEQNLNHDAMYWYRQDPGQGLRLIYYSQIVNDFQKGDIAEGYSVSREKKESFPLTVTSAQKNPTAFYLCASSIQASLGEAFFGQGTRLTVV.

The CDR3 spells CASSWTGFMNTEAFF. The CDR3 DNA reads as TGTGCCAGCAGCTGGACAGGCTTCATGAACACTGAAGCTTTCTTT. The genes are TRBV7-2 and TRBJ1-1; 7 positions agree with TRBD1. J lost 0 bases, V lost 4 bases, and 5 bases had no gene match. CDR1 and CDR2 (germline): SGHTA, FQGNSA. The CDR3 is 15 amino acids.

The chain couples TRBV5-6 to TRBJ2-7; no definite D call. The germline V and J ends were trimmed by 2 bases and 5 bases, with 5 bases remaining between them. This CDR3 has 11 amino acids. CDR1 is SGHDT and CDR2 is YYEEEE in the germline V gene. In nucleotides, the CDR3 is TGTGCCAGCAGCTTTTTAAACGAGCAGTACTTC. Its translation: CASSFLNEQYF.

The genes are TRBV20-1 and TRBJ1-2, with TRBD1 as a possible D gene (5 bases). CDR1 and CDR2 (germline): DFQATT, SNEGSKA (reference sequence). V was trimmed by 5 bases and J by 13 bases, leaving 17 bases between them. The length of the CDR3 is 11 residues. The CDR3 is CSAGRGAPPTF. CDR3 DNA sequence: TGCAGTGCTGGGCGCGGGGCCCCTCCCACCTTC.